This T cell receptor (beta chain) was documented in a study of response to subunit inactivated influenza vaccine. This CDR3 spans 14 amino acids. V trimming: 5 bases; J trimming: 6 bases; junction bases outside the gene matches: 6. Germline lookup yields CDR1 SGHAT and CDR2 FQNNGV. This clonotype was counted a single time. A single record per CDR3 protein comes from TCRdb applying MiXCR to the RT-PCR reads. The table has about 520,000 distinct CDR3 sequences, 25% seen once. The origin of this receptor is a man aged 45-60 years who received an inactivated influenza vaccine. The chain recombines TRBV11-2 with TRBJ2-1; 8 bases map to TRBD2. Material: CD4+ T cells sorted from PBMCs, obtained 4 to 6 days after vaccination. The CDR3 loop is CASSTQSGGNEQFF. The DNA of the CDR3 is TGTGCCAGCAGCACCCAGAGCGGGGGCAATGAGCAGTTCTTC.